The rows below give T cell receptor beta chains drawn from one sample of a study of T-cell reconstitution after alpha-beta-depleted transplantation in children. TCRdb reanalysed the PCR reads using MiXCR and keeps one entry per CDR3 protein. The table lists 300,000 to 400,000 distinct CDR3 sequences, about a quarter of them singletons. Material: PBMCs, mostly from graft donor cells, obtained 180 days after TCRalphabeta/CD19-depleted stem cell transplant. Receptors were obtained from a male patient younger than 18 who had a stem cell transplant for acute lymphoblastic leukemia, so the T cells may come from the graft donor. Each CDR3 is given with its conserved first and last residue. The order of the fields is D gene, J gene, V gene, clone size, CDR3 protein, CDR3 DNA. A D gene is named only where the DNA matches it firmly. Some rows mark clone size as missing; the rest say once, few, many or name a class of expanded clone.

D gene: NA
J gene: TRBJ1-1
V gene: TRBV12-3/TRBV12-4
clone size: many
CDR3 protein: CASSSWASTVNTEAFF
CDR3 DNA: TGTGCCAGCAGCTCCTGGGCCTCGACGGTAAACACTGAAGCTTTCTTT

D gene: TRBD2
J gene: TRBJ2-7
V gene: TRBV5-1
clone size: few
CDR3 protein: CASSLVSAGDIYEQYF
CDR3 DNA: TGCGCCAGCAGCTTGGTTTCCGCGGGAGACATCTACGAGCAGTACTTC

D gene: NA
J gene: TRBJ2-1
V gene: TRBV20-1
clone size: once
CDR3 protein: CSAGTFDGYEQFF
CDR3 DNA: TGCAGTGCTGGGACTTTTGACGGTTATGAGCAGTTCTTC

D gene: TRBD2
J gene: TRBJ2-1
V gene: TRBV7-3
clone size: NA
CDR3 protein: CASSSQRQGLAGGIYNEQFF
CDR3 DNA: TGTGCCAGCAGCTCCCAGAGACAAGGACTAGCGGGAGGAATATACAATGAGCAGTTCTTC

D gene: NA
J gene: TRBJ2-5
V gene: TRBV5-1
clone size: NA
CDR3 protein: CASSWDGQETQYF
CDR3 DNA: TGCGCCAGCAGCTGGGACGGACAAGAGACCCAGTACTTC

D gene: NA
J gene: TRBJ2-7
V gene: TRBV12-3/TRBV12-4
clone size: few
CDR3 protein: CASGLLFYEQYF
CDR3 DNA: TGTGCCAGCGGGCTACTTTTCTACGAGCAGTACTTC

D gene: TRBD2
J gene: TRBJ2-1
V gene: TRBV7-2
clone size: NA
CDR3 protein: CASSYRAGVRYNEQFF
CDR3 DNA: TGTGCCAGCAGCTACCGAGCGGGAGTGCGATACAATGAGCAGTTCTTC

D gene: TRBD2
J gene: TRBJ2-7
V gene: TRBV4-1
clone size: NA
CDR3 protein: CASSQARGGLAVYEQYF
CDR3 DNA: TGCGCCAGCAGCCAAGCCCGAGGGGGACTAGCGGTTTACGAGCAGTACTTC

D gene: TRBD2
J gene: TRBJ2-7
V gene: TRBV29-1
clone size: NA
CDR3 protein: CSVEGTSGFEEQYF
CDR3 DNA: TGCAGCGTTGAAGGGACTAGCGGGTTTGAGGAGCAGTACTTC

D gene: TRBD1
J gene: TRBJ2-5
V gene: TRBV6-1
clone size: NA
CDR3 protein: CASKPHRGQETQYF
CDR3 DNA: TGTGCCAGCAAACCCCACAGGGGGCAAGAGACCCAGTACTTC

D gene: TRBD1
J gene: TRBJ2-5
V gene: TRBV12-3/TRBV12-4
clone size: NA
CDR3 protein: CASISGQAPGTQYF
CDR3 DNA: TGTGCCAGCATCTCGGGACAGGCCCCGGGGACCCAGTACTTC

D gene: TRBD1
J gene: TRBJ1-2
V gene: TRBV6-2/TRBV6-3
clone size: once
CDR3 protein: CASSYTGGYGYTF
CDR3 DNA: TGTGCCAGCAGTTATACAGGGGGCTATGGCTACACCTTC

D gene: NA
J gene: TRBJ2-4
V gene: TRBV7-9
clone size: few
CDR3 protein: CASSFPGQPPNTNIQYF
CDR3 DNA: TGTGCCAGCAGCTTCCCGGGCCAGCCTCCAAATACAAACATTCAGTACTTC

D gene: NA
J gene: TRBJ2-1
V gene: TRBV5-1
clone size: few
CDR3 protein: CASSLGSAGQHYNEQFF
CDR3 DNA: TGCGCCAGCAGCTTGGGTTCAGCGGGACAGCACTACAATGAGCAGTTCTTC

D gene: TRBD1
J gene: TRBJ2-3
V gene: TRBV7-9
clone size: few
CDR3 protein: CASSPGDRGLRTDTQYF
CDR3 DNA: TGTGCCAGCAGCCCGGGGGACAGGGGGCTTCGCACAGATACGCAGTATTTT

D gene: TRBD1
J gene: TRBJ2-7
V gene: TRBV11-2
clone size: few
CDR3 protein: CASSARQGARSYEQYF
CDR3 DNA: TGTGCCAGCAGCGCCAGACAGGGGGCGCGCTCCTACGAGCAGTACTTC

D gene: NA
J gene: TRBJ2-7
V gene: TRBV6-5
clone size: NA
CDR3 protein: CASSYSLQGTYEQYF
CDR3 DNA: TGTGCCAGCAGTTACTCGTTACAGGGCACCTACGAGCAGTACTTC

D gene: NA
J gene: TRBJ2-7
V gene: TRBV27
clone size: NA
CDR3 protein: CASSFLSRLPYEQYF
CDR3 DNA: TGTGCCAGCAGTTTCCTGTCCCGATTACCCTACGAGCAGTACTTC